These 18 T cell receptor beta chains share one sample of origin, sequenced in a study of shared clonotypes between healthy human individuals. TCRdb keeps only in-frame clones here, not all; method: immunoSEQ multiplex PCR. The sample yields under 2.5 million clones, just under 95% seen once. Sequenced material: naive CD4+ T cells from PBMCs. Described subset: CD45RA+ positively selected. The source is a man younger than 30 in good health. Some clones in this sample may be carry-over from other donors' samples.

This chain uses TRBV28 with TRBJ2-7; a possible D gene is TRBD1 (6 bases). V was cut by 7 bases and J by 2 bases, with 15 bases left in between. Germline V lookup: CDR1 MDHEN, CDR2 SYDVKM. This CDR3 contains 14 residues. The CDR3 loop reads CASTVGQLPYEQYF. In DNA form, the CDR3 reads TGTGCCAGCACCGTAGGACAGTTGCCCTACGAGCAGTACTTC.

The V and J genes are TRBV5-1 and TRBJ1-4, with D uncertain. The CDR3 loop spans 15 amino acids. The V and J ends lost 6 bases and 0 bases respectively, with 12 bases between them. CDR1 and CDR2 (germline): SGHRS, YFSETQ. The CDR3 coding sequence is TGCGCCAGCACCCTTTTGGGGACAACTAATGAAAAACTGTTTTTT. As protein: CASTLLGTTNEKLFF.

This clone was seen once. This sequence joins TRBV5-4 and TRBJ1-4; 8 nucleotides align to TRBD1. Unmatched junction bases numbered 4, after V lost 2 bases and J lost 10 bases. Germline V gene data show CDR1 as SGHNT and CDR2 as YYREEE (reference sequence). CDR3 size: 13 residues. The CDR3 spells CASSFGQGGKLFF. The CDR3, as DNA: TGTGCCAGCAGCTTCGGACAGGGAGGAAAACTGTTTTTT. Filled out from reference TRBV5-4 and TRBJ1-4, the complete variable domain reads ETGVTQSPTHLIKTRGQQVTLRCSSQSGHNTVSWYQQALGQGPQFIFQYYREEENGRGNFPPRFSGLQFPNYSSELNVNALELDDSALYLCASSFGQGGKLFFGSGTQLSVL.

This chain connects TRBV19 to TRBJ1-5, with 8 bases fitting TRBD1. Germline CDR1 LNHDA, CDR2 SQIVND (reference sequence). The V segment lost 5 bases and the J segment 1 base; nucleotides outside the gene matches: 4. This CDR3 has 15 amino acids. CDR3 protein: CASSGQGTSNQPQHF. CDR3 in DNA: TGTGCCAGTAGTGGACAGGGAACGAGCAATCAGCCCCAGCATTTT.

The V gene is TRBV27, the J gene TRBJ2-7; a possible D gene is TRBD1 (6 bases). This CDR3 is 14 amino acids long. Germline CDR1 MNHEY, CDR2 SMNVEV (reference sequence). V shed 5 bases and J shed 2 bases, with 13 bases lying between them. Written as DNA, the CDR3 is TGTGCCAGCAGTCAGGGGCCCGTCCCCTACGAGCAGTACTTC. As protein: CASSQGPVPYEQYF.

The chain is built from TRBV4-2 and TRBJ2-5, with D possibly TRBD1 on 5 matching bases. V lost 1 base, J lost 5 bases, and 17 bases lay in between. The CDR3 length is 16 residues. Germline V lookup: CDR1 LGHNA, CDR2 YNFKEQ. The CDR3 is CASSQAAGRVGETQYF. CDR3 bases: TGTGCCAGCAGCCAAGCAGCAGGGCGCGTGGGGGAGACCCAGTACTTC.

DNA of the CDR3: TGTGCCAGCAGCTTGTGGGACAGATATCAAGAGACCCAGTACTTC. The encoded protein is CASSLWDRYQETQYF. The chain has TRBV5-4 and TRBJ2-5; 7 nucleotides match TRBD1. CDR1 is SGHNT, CDR2 YYREEE, per germline (reference sequence). The CDR3 is 15 amino acids. Germline trimming cut 1 base from V and 2 bases from J; bases unmatched to any gene: 5.

The rearrangement joins TRBV7-9 to TRBJ2-1; D is possibly TRBD1 (6 bases). Trimming stripped 4 bases from V and 8 bases from J, with 15 bases between. Germline loops: CDR1 SEHNR, CDR2 FQNEAQ (reference sequence). This CDR3 spans 14 amino acids. The CDR3 sequence: CASSSGANQDEQFF. As DNA, the CDR3 is TGTGCCAGCAGCTCAGGGGCGAACCAGGATGAGCAGTTCTTC.

The chain combines TRBV5-1 with TRBJ2-5; D is unresolved. Germline CDR1 reads SGHRS; CDR2 reads YFSETQ. CDR3 length: 14 residues. With 0 bases removed from V and 1 base from J, the gap between germline ends came to 7 bases. The CDR3 sequence is CASSLVETQETQYF. The CDR3 DNA sequence: TGCGCCAGCAGCTTGGTCGAGACCCAAGAGACCCAGTACTTC.

The table lists this clone with a few counts. V usage is TRBV19 and J usage is TRBJ1-1; 8 bases map to TRBD1. CDR3 length: 18 residues. The ends lost 7 bases at V and 0 bases at J; junction bases unmatched: 16. CDR1 is LNHDA, CDR2 SQIVND, per germline (reference sequence). The CDR3 sequence is CASNPGGGQGKLNTEAFF. CDR3 nucleotides: TGTGCCAGTAACCCTGGGGGCGGACAGGGAAAGTTGAACACTGAAGCTTTCTTT.

The rearrangement uses TRBV25-1 and TRBJ1-2; a weak D match, TRBD1 (5 bases). V lost 5 bases and J 6 bases, leaving 10 bases between the germline ends. CDR1 is MGHDK and CDR2 is SYGVNS in the germline V gene. The CDR3 consists of 12 residues. The CDR3 DNA reads TGTGCCAGCAGTACGTCAGGGAATGGCTACACCTTC. It yields the protein CASSTSGNGYTF.

This chain links TRBV21-1 with TRBJ1-5. TRBV21-1 is noted as a pseudogene. This CDR3 comprises 12 residues. For the CDR3, the DNA is TGTGCCAGCAGCAAAGAGAGACAGCCCCAGCATTTT. Amino acids: CASSKERQPQHF.

The sample holds one count of this clone. V is TRBV5-1 and J is TRBJ2-3; 11 nucleotides line up with TRBD2. CDR3 size: 15 residues. The V gene end was trimmed by 5 bases and the J gene end by 3 bases; junction bases not matched to a gene: 5. Per the germline V gene, CDR1 is SGHRS and CDR2 is YFSETQ. CDR3 loop: CASRTSGMGTDTQYF. CDR3 nucleotide sequence: TGCGCCAGCAGGACTAGCGGGATGGGGACAGATACGCAGTATTTT.

About this clone itself: In the same sample, other DNA sequences code for this CDR3. The chain combines TRBV7-2 with TRBJ2-7; D is ambiguous. The CDR3 is made up of 13 amino acids. The V end was cut by 0 bases, the J end by 3 bases, with 6 bases between. The V gene's germline CDR1 is SGHTA and CDR2 FQGNSA. DNA of the CDR3: TGTGCCAGCAGCTTAGCTAGCAGCTACGAGCAGTACTTC. Translated: CASSLASSYEQYF. Together with reference TRBV7-2 and TRBJ2-7, the CDR3 gives the full variable domain: GAGVSQSPSNKVTEKGKDVELRCDPISGHTALYWYRQSLGQGLEFLIYFQGNSAPDKSGLPSDRFSAERTGGSVSTLTIQRTQQEDSAVYLCASSLASSYEQYFGPGTRLTVT.

This chain joins TRBV19 and TRBJ1-5; 9 nucleotides match TRBD1. The CDR3 runs to 14 residues. V shed 6 bases and J 7 bases; nucleotides not matched to a gene: 7. The germline CDR1 and CDR2 sequences are LNHDA and SQIVND (reference sequence). The CDR3 nucleotides are TGTGCCAGTAGGGCGCGGACAGGGGAACAGCCCCAGCATTTT. It translates to CASRARTGEQPQHF.

This rearrangement joins TRBV5-1 to TRBJ2-7; 8 nucleotides match TRBD2. The CDR3 totals 15 residues. With V trimmed by 2 bases and J by 2 bases, 6 bases remained unmatched. Germline-derived CDR1 and CDR2 are SGHRS and YFSETQ. CDR3 DNA sequence: TGCGCCAGCAGCTTCCGGACTAGCATGGCCTACGAGCAGTACTTC. Encoded protein: CASSFRTSMAYEQYF.

This sequence joins TRBV7-8 and TRBJ2-6; perhaps TRBD1 as D (5 bases). The germline V and J ends were trimmed by 5 bases and 2 bases, with 13 bases remaining between them. The CDR3 spans 16 residues. CDR1 and CDR2 (germline): SGHVS, FQNEAQ. CDR3 in amino acids: CASSASQVAGANVLTF. The CDR3, as DNA: TGTGCCAGCAGCGCTTCACAGGTAGCTGGGGCCAACGTCCTGACTTTC.

The chain employs TRBV4-2 and TRBJ2-5; the match to TRBD2 covers 8 bases. This CDR3 contains 19 residues. CDR1 is LGHNA and CDR2 is YNFKEQ in the germline V gene. V was pared by 1 base and J by 4 bases, with 17 bases of the junction left unmatched. CDR3 sequence (DNA): TGTGCCAGCAGCCAAGCTCACACGACTAGCGCCAACAAGGGAGAGACCCAGTACTTC. Residues: CASSQAHTTSANKGETQYF.